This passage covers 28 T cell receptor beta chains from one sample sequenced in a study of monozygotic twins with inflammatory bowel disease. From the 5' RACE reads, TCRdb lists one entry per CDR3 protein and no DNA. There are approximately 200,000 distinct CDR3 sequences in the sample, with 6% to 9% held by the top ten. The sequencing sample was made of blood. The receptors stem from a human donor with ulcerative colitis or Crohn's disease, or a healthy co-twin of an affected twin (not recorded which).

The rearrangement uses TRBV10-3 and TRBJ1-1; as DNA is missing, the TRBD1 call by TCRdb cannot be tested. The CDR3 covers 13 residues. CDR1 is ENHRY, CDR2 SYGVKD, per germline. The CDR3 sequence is CATEGQVNTEAFF.

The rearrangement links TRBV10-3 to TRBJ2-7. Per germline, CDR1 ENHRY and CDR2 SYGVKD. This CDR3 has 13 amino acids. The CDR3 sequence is CAISASLYYEQYF.

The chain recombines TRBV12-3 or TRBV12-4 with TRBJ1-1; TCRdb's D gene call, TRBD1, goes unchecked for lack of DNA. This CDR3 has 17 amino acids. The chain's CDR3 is CASSLVWVAGLSTEAFF.

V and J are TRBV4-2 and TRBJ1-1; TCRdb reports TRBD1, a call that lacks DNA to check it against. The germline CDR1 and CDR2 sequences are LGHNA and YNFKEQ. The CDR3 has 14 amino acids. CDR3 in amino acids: CASSEVQGSAEAFF.

The CDR3 loop reads CASSLAGGDGELFF. The chain employs TRBV7-7 and TRBJ2-2; the D call from TCRdb, TRBD1, cannot be confirmed without DNA. The CDR3 has 14 residues. Germline V gene lookup returns CDR1 SSHAT and CDR2 FNYEAQ (reference sequence).

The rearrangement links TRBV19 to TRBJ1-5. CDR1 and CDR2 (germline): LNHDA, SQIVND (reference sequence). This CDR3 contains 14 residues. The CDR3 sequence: CASDLDYSNQPQHF.

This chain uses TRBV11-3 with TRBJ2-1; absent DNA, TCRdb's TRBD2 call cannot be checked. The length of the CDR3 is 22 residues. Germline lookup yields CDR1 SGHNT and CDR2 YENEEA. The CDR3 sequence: CASSLGNPTVAGTKYLYNEQFF.

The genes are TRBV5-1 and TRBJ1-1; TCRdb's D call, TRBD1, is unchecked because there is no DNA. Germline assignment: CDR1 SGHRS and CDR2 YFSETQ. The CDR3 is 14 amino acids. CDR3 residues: CASRPTGANTEAFF.

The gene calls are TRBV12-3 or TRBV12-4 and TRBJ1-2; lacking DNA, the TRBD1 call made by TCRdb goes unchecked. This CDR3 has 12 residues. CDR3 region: CASSFTGGGYTF.

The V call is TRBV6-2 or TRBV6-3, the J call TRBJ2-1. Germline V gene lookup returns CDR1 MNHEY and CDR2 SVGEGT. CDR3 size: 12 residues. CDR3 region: CASTDVDNEQFF.

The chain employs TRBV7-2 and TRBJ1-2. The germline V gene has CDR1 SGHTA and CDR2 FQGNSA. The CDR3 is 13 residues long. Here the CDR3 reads CASSAQPNYGYTF.

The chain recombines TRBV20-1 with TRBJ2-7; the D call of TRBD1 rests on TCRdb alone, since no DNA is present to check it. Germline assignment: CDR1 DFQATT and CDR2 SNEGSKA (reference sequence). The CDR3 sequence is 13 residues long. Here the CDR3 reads CSASPGQNYEQYF.

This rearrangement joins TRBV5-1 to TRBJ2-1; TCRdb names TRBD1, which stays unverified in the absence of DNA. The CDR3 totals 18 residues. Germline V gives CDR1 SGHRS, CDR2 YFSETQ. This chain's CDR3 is CASSLIPMLGVSYNEQFF.

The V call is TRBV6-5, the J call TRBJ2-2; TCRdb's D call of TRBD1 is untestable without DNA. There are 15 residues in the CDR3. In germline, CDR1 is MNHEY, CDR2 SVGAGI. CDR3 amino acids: CASSYTGQNTGELFF.

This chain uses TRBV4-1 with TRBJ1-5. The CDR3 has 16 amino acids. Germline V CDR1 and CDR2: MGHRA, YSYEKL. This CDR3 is CASSQGVSGPAQPQHF.

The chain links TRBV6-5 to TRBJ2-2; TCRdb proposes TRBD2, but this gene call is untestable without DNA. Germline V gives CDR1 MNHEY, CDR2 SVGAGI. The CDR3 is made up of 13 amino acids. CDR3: CASSSGEGGELFF.

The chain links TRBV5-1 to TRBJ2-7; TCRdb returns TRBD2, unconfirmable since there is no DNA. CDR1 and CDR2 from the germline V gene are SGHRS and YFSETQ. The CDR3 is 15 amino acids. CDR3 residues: CASSSIPGLASAAYF.

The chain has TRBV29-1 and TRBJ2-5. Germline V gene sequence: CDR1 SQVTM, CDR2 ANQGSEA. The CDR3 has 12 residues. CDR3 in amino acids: CSVDRYQETQYF.

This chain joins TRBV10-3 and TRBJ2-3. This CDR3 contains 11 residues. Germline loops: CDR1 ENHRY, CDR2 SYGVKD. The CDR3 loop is CAISELDTQYF.

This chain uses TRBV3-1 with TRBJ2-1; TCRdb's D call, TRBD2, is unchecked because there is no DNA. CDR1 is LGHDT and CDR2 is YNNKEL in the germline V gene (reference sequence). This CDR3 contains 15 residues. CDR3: CASSTLPDSGNEQFF.

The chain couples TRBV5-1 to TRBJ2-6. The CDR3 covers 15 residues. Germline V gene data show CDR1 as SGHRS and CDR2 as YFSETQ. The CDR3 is CASSYDRSGANVLTF. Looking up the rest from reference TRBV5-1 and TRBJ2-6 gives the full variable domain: KAGVTQTPRYLIKTRGQQVTLSCSPISGHRSVSWYQQTPGQGLQFLFEYFSETQRNKGNFPGRFSGRQFSNSRSEMNVSTLELGDSALYLCASSYDRSGANVLTFGAGSRLTVL.

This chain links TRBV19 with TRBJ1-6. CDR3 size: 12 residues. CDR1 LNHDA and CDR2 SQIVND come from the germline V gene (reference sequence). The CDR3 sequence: CASSMTNSPLHF.

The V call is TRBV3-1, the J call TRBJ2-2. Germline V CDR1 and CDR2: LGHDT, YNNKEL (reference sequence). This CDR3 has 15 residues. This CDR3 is CASSQSPSSTGELFF.

CDR3 in amino acids: CASSYQTGWDQPQHF. The rearrangement uses TRBV7-9 and TRBJ1-5; TCRdb calls TRBD1, which cannot be checked without DNA. The germline V gene encodes CDR1 SEHNR and CDR2 FQNEAQ (reference sequence). The CDR3 extends over 15 amino acids.

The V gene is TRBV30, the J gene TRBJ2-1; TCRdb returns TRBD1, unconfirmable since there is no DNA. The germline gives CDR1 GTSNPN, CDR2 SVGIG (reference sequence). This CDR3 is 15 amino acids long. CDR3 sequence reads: CAWSVLSSGDNEQFF. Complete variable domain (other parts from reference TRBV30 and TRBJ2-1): SQTIHQWPATLVQPVGSPLSLECTVEGTSNPNLYWYRQAAGRGLQLLFYSVGIGQISSEVPQNLSASRPQDRQFILSSKKLLLSDSGFYLCAWSVLSSGDNEQFFGPGTRLTVL.

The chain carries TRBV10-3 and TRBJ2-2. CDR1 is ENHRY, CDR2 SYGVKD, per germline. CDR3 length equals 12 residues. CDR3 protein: CAISESSGELFF.

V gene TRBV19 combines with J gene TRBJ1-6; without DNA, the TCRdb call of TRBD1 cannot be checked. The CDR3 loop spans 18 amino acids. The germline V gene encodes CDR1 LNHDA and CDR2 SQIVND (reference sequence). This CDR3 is CASSRGGGPSSYNSPLHF.

CDR3 amino acids: CASSPGPGMETQYF. This chain connects TRBV5-1 to TRBJ2-5. CDR1 is SGHRS and CDR2 is YFSETQ in the germline V gene. This CDR3 contains 14 residues.